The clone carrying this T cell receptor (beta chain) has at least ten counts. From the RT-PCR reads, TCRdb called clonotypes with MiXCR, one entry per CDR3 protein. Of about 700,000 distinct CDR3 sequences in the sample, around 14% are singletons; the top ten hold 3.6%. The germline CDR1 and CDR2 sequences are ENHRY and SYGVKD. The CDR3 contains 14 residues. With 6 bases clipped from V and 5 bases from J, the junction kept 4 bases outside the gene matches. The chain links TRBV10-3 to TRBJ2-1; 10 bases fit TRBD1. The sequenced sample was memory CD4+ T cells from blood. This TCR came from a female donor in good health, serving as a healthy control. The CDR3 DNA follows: TGTGCCATCAGGTCCGGGACAGGGGACAATGAGCAGTTCTTC. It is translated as CAIRSGTGDNEQFF.